This T cell receptor (beta chain) came from a study of regulatory and conventional T cells in RAG deficiency (dated by TCRdb to about 2017). Describing the broader study: To compare the diversity and composition of the repertoires of Treg, conventional CD4+ and CD8+ T cells between RAG-deficient patients and healthy controls, the study applied high-throughput TCR beta sequencing.

The method behind the library was the immunoSEQ multiplex PCR assay. Genomic DNA from the sorted T-cell subsets was used to amplify and sequence rearranged TCR beta chain products. The original pipeline was this. Shannon entropy and Simpson indices were used to measure how diverse the repertoire of productive TCR beta rearrangements was. Clonal expansion was assessed using the summed frequency of the 100 most abundant productive TCR beta clonotypes among total reads. A self-reactivity index based on amino acid usage at CDR3beta positions 6 and 7 was applied to the TRB repertoires. Two-way ANOVA was used for repertoire analyses, while Student t or Mann-Whitney tests were used for flow cytometric analyses. Not all clones reach the TCRdb copy of this immuneACCESS table, which keeps in-frame sequences only. Checked studies attribute under half of the gap to unresolved V genes and leave the rest unexplained. D and trimming come from the DNA, and the V and J calls and clone size come from that table. The sample table contains roughly 28,000 clones; only one count was recorded for 90% to 95% of them. 0.15% to 0.2% of the sample rests with the top ten.

In the case of this clone: Its antigen is unknown. Base qualities are not recorded, but no much larger clone differs from it by a single base.

The CDR3 runs 12 amino acids, cysteine and phenylalanine included. Only the CDR3 portion is preserved as DNA: 36 bases, with reading frame beginning at the first base. The germline V gene sets CDR1 to SNHLY and CDR2 to FYNNEI. The germline ends are 15 bases apart after V is trimmed by 6 bases and J by 9 bases. Before genomic DNA was extracted, conventional CD4+ T cells were isolated from blood as CD25-low CD127-high cells. Eight or nine healthy control donors were used as the comparison group for repertoire analyses. Broad study findings and their caveats: All patient T-cell subsets had shorter CDR3 lengths; Omenn syndrome patients showed >85% Treg-Tconv repertoire overlap at nucleotide and amino acid level. For some subjects, some T-cell subset analyses were not performed. In Omenn syndrome patients, sorted CD25-high CD127-low cells may represent peripherally activated cells rather than bona fide Treg cells. Compared with control T-cell subpopulations, the RAG-deficient patients had markedly lower Shannon entropy and higher Simpson indices. Compared with controls, Omenn syndrome and CID/AS patients had approximately 97-fold fewer unique TCR beta sequences in Treg cells, but only about 9.5-fold fewer in the other subsets.

The sample was also linked to a second study, of regulatory T cells. According to the second study: For the multiplex PCR, 52 forward TRBV primers and 13 reverse TRBJ primers were used, and amplification bias was corrected with both assay-based and computational methods. Restricted unique TRB V-J pairs and skewed V and J gene usage were observed in patient repertoires, most markedly in regulatory T cells. The study compared T-cell receptor beta repertoires of sorted regulatory, conventional CD4+ and CD8+ T cells in CD3G-deficient patients with those in healthy controls. Ficoll density separation was used to isolate peripheral blood mononuclear cells. Within the immunoSEQ assay, multiplex PCR amplified rearranged TRB loci from genomic DNA. TRB amplicons were sequenced on an Illumina HiSeq platform. Custom algorithms error-filtered the raw sequences and aligned them to reference gene sequences, after which the immunoSEQ online tools were used for analysis. Productive and nonproductive TRB rearrangement frequencies were evaluated among both unique and total sequences. Prism software was used to run t tests, Mann-Whitney tests or two-way ANOVA for comparisons between groups.

The receptor comes from a human donor in good health. This sequence uses TRBV2 and TRBJ2-7; TRBD1 is a weak D gene call, 5 bases matching. Source material: CD25- CD4+ T cells sorted from blood. CDR3 reads: CASRFGQGWQYF. The bases read TGTGCCAGCAGATTCGGGCAGGGCTGGCAGTACTTC.